One and the same sample provided the 16 T cell receptor beta chains below, sequenced in a study of blood T cell repertoires in COVID-19. Clones were sequenced by immunoSEQ multiplex PCR, and TCRdb holds only the in-frame ones, with some missing. The sample shows fewer than 350,000 clones, around 86% of them seen only once. What was sequenced was peripheral blood. The receptor set was obtained from a woman in her sixties with active or convalescent COVID-19.

The gene calls are TRBV7-2 and TRBJ2-1; 11 bases fit TRBD2. V dropped 5 bases and J dropped 11; count of bases not matched to a gene: 14. Germline CDR1 SGHTA, CDR2 FQGNSA. The CDR3 extends over 16 amino acids. Here the CDR3 DNA reads TGTGCCAGCAGCCCGACTTCTAGCGGGGGGTTTTCTAAGCAGTTCTTC. It specifies CASSPTSSGGFSKQFF.

This clone was recorded many times. The chain joins TRBV27 to TRBJ2-2, with D tentatively TRBD2 (5 bases). The ends were cut back, 4 bases at V and 9 bases at J, with 12 bases in the middle. This CDR3 region has 13 residues. Germline-derived CDR1 and CDR2 are MNHEY and SMNVEV (reference sequence). The CDR3 sequence is CASSSPGSWELFF. DNA of the CDR3: TGTGCCAGCAGTTCCCCGGGAAGTTGGGAGCTGTTTTTT.

This chain links TRBV6-1 with TRBJ1-4; D uncertain. CDR1 is MNHNS, CDR2 SASEGT, per germline. CDR3 length: 19 amino acids. Trimming stripped 0 bases from V and 2 bases from J, with 19 bases between. CDR3 residues: CASSEAWQDPPRTNEKLFF. CDR3 sequence (DNA): TGTGCCAGCAGTGAAGCGTGGCAGGATCCTCCAAGGACTAATGAAAAACTGTTTTTT.

V is TRBV7-9 and J is TRBJ2-1; tentative D call: TRBD2 (6 bases). The CDR3 extends over 14 amino acids. Germline V gives CDR1 SEHNR, CDR2 FQNEAQ (reference sequence). V dropped 7 bases and J dropped 9 bases, with 19 bases sitting between them. The CDR3 reads CASIPRTKRAEQFF. The CDR3 DNA reads as TGTGCCAGCATCCCGCGGACTAAACGTGCTGAGCAGTTCTTC.

The chain carries TRBV6-1 and TRBJ1-2, with D unresolved. Looked up from germline, CDR1 is MNHNS and CDR2 is SASEGT. CDR3 length: 14 residues. V was shortened by 2 bases and J by 4 bases, with 11 bases between the two germline ends. CDR3 bases: TGTGCCAGCAGTGAAAGCAGGCCGCTCTATGGCTACACCTTC. The encoded protein is CASSESRPLYGYTF.

This rearrangement joins TRBV19 to TRBJ1-6, with TRBD1 matching 7 bases. This CDR3 comprises 15 residues. Trimming cost V 5 bases and J 7 bases; bases outside gene matches: 8. Germline assignment: CDR1 LNHDA and CDR2 SQIVND (reference sequence). The CDR3 nucleotides read TGTGCCAGTAGTCTGACAGGGAATCGGAATTCACCCCTCCACTTT. Translated, it gives CASSLTGNRNSPLHF.

This clone was seen a few times. The chain couples TRBV2 to TRBJ1-1; 7 bases map to TRBD1. This CDR3 comprises 14 residues. Per the germline V gene, CDR1 is SNHLY and CDR2 is FYNNEI. Trimming removed 6 bases from V and 0 bases from J; junction bases left unmatched: 4. This CDR3 reads CASRTGSVNTEAFF. The CDR3 nucleotides read TGTGCCAGCAGGACAGGGAGCGTGAACACTGAAGCTTTCTTT.

The chain carries TRBV5-4 and TRBJ1-6; TRBD1 agrees at 7 bases. The CDR3 contains 16 residues. CDR1 and CDR2 from the germline V gene are SGHNT and YYREEE (reference sequence). Trimming cost V 0 bases and J 5 bases; bases outside gene matches: 5. The CDR3 nucleotides read TGTGCCAGCAGCTTGGAGGGGGCGTTAAATAATTCACCCCTCCACTTT. Protein sequence: CASSLEGALNNSPLHF. The variable domain in full, with the rest retrieved from reference TRBV5-4 and TRBJ1-6, is ETGVTQSPTHLIKTRGQQVTLRCSSQSGHNTVSWYQQALGQGPQFIFQYYREEENGRGNFPPRFSGLQFPNYSSELNVNALELDDSALYLCASSLEGALNNSPLHFGNGTRLTVT.

V and J are TRBV29-1 and TRBJ1-1; tentative D call: TRBD1 (6 bases). Germline V gives CDR1 SQVTM, CDR2 ANQGSEA. The CDR3 runs to 12 residues. DNA for the CDR3: TGCGCCAGCTCGGGGGGCGAGGGTGAAGCTTTCTTT. The encoded protein is CASSGGEGEAFF.

The V gene is TRBV5-1, the J gene TRBJ1-2, with D tentatively TRBD1 (5 bases). Germline-derived CDR1 and CDR2 are SGHRS and YFSETQ. V was cut by 4 bases and J by 0 bases, with 10 bases left in between. The CDR3 has 14 residues. CDR3 sequence reads: CASSLTTANYGYTF. In DNA, the CDR3 is TGCGCCAGCAGCCTCACGACAGCTAACTATGGCTACACCTTC.

The chain has TRBV29-1 and TRBJ1-1; TRBD1 might be the D (5 bases). V dropped 1 base and J dropped 0 bases, with 9 bases sitting between them. The CDR3 covers 14 residues. Looked up from germline, CDR1 is SQVTM and CDR2 is ANQGSEA. CDR3 DNA sequence: TGCAGCGTTGAAGCGGGGGGGATGAACACTGAAGCTTTCTTT. Amino acid sequence: CSVEAGGMNTEAFF.

The J gene is TRBJ2-3, the V gene TRBV6-5; weak D call: TRBD1 (6 bases). V lost 5 bases, J lost 4 bases, and 13 bases lay in between. The CDR3 runs 14 residues. Germline loops: CDR1 MNHEY, CDR2 SVGAGI. The CDR3, as DNA: TGTGCCAGCAGTCCGGGACATCTTGCAGATACGCAGTATTTT. It codes for CASSPGHLADTQYF.

The V gene is TRBV29-1, the J gene TRBJ1-4; 7 bases agree with TRBD1. The trim removed 4 bases at V and 0 bases at J, leaving 8 bases unmatched. This CDR3 region has 16 residues. Germline assignment: CDR1 SQVTM and CDR2 ANQGSEA. The CDR3 coding sequence is TGCAGCGTTGCCATCCCGCAGGGGGCAACTAATGAAAAACTGTTTTTT. Its translation: CSVAIPQGATNEKLFF.

The J gene is TRBJ2-7, the V gene TRBV3-1 (or the pseudogene TRBV3-2); the D is unclear. CDR1 and CDR2 from the germline V gene are LGHDT and YNNKEL (reference sequence). V lost 2 bases and J lost 0, with 11 bases in between. CDR3 size: 15 residues. DNA for the CDR3: TGTGCCAGCAGCCAATCTTACCTATCCTCCTACGAGCAGTACTTC. Its protein product is CASSQSYLSSYEQYF.

This clone was counted ten times or more. The same CDR3 also results from other DNA sequences found in this sample. The CDR3 reads CSVGGQGRRGNTEAFF. The CDR3 DNA sequence: TGCAGCGTTGGGGGACAGGGAAGAAGGGGGAACACTGAAGCTTTCTTT. The rearrangement links TRBV29-1 to TRBJ1-1, with 9 positions matching TRBD1. Trimming took 4 bases from V and 1 from J; bases not matched to a gene: 10. Germline V gene data show CDR1 as SQVTM and CDR2 as ANQGSEA. The CDR3 extends over 16 amino acids.

The chain's CDR3 is CASSLARQIFGNTIYF. CDR3 bases: TGTGCCAGCAGCTTAGCCCGACAGATTTTTGGAAACACCATATATTTT. The V and J genes are TRBV7-2 and TRBJ1-3; D may be TRBD1 (5 bases). This CDR3 contains 16 residues. Trimming pared 0 bases from V and 3 bases from J, leaving 12 bases between. The V gene's germline CDR1 is SGHTA and CDR2 FQGNSA.